This T cell receptor (beta chain) was found in a study of blood T cells in healthy people across ages. Study findings and constraints: A roughly linear fall in TCR beta diversity per million T cells was seen with increasing age. Since the PBMCs were unsorted, naive and antigen-experienced cells could not be conclusively compared.

This clonotype was found a few times. What it recognizes is unknown. A second PCR, run for about 7 to 11 cycles, used a sample-barcoded 5' primer plus a J-beta primer mix. Per sample, CDR3-containing paired-end reads numbered at least 2.5 million. TCRdb ran MiXCR on the 5' RACE reads and lists one entry per CDR3 protein. The sample lists approximately 800,000 distinct CDR3 sequences, 46% occurring once. Per-sample PBMC isolation yielded at least 7 million cells. Germline V gene lookup returns CDR1 SGHTA and CDR2 FQGNSA. The CDR3 is 16 amino acids. V gave up 0 bases and J gave up 10 bases; unmatched junction bases: 6.

The sequence derives from an elderly man in good health. The specimen was blood. The rearrangement links TRBV7-2 to TRBJ1-6, with 10 bases identical to TRBD1. The CDR3 DNA reads TGTGCCAGCAGCTTAGCTAGGGACAGGGGTTACTCACCCCTCCACTTT. This encodes CASSLARDRGYSPLHF.